This entry lists 4 T cell receptor beta chains sequenced from one sample in a study of blood T cell repertoires in COVID-19. The table came from immunoSEQ multiplex PCR; TCRdb's copy has only in-frame clones and leaves some out. This sample carries 400,000 or so clones, more than 75% of them seen once, and the ten largest clones take approximately 1.9%. Sequenced sample: PBMCs or T cells enriched from blood (not recorded which). The origin of the receptors is a man in his forties in a cohort exposed to, infected with or recovered from COVID-19 (not recorded which).

The V and J genes are TRBV7-2 and TRBJ1-3, with TRBD1 matching over 11 bases. The CDR3 is 17 residues long. V lost 5 bases and J lost 0; bases outside the gene matches: 6. CDR1 is SGHTA and CDR2 is FQGNSA in the germline V gene. The CDR3 region is CASSPTGTGGSGNTIYF. The CDR3 DNA is TGTGCCAGCAGCCCAACCGGGACAGGGGGCTCTGGAAACACCATATATTTT.

The rearrangement joins TRBV7-9 to TRBJ2-3, with D perhaps TRBD2 (6 bases). The CDR3 consists of 15 residues. V was clipped by 5 bases and J by 2 bases, with 14 bases between them. From germline, CDR1 is SEHNR and CDR2 FQNEAQ (reference sequence). The CDR3 sequence: CASSRGTANTDTQYF. The CDR3 DNA reads as TGTGCCAGCAGCCGCGGGACGGCTAACACAGATACGCAGTATTTT.

V usage is TRBV27 and J usage is TRBJ1-1; D is undetermined. Germline CDR1 is MNHEY and CDR2 is SMNVEV (reference sequence). The V and J ends lost 2 bases and 8 bases respectively, with 12 bases between them. This CDR3 is built from 13 residues. The DNA of the CDR3 is TGTGCCAGCAGTTTAGACTACAGACGAGAAGCTTTCTTT. Protein sequence: CASSLDYRREAFF.

The V and J genes are TRBV29-1 and TRBJ1-2, with 7 bases that match TRBD1. The CDR3 is made up of 11 amino acids. CDR1 and CDR2 (germline): SQVTM, ANQGSEA. Losses at the gene ends were 7 bases for V and 7 bases for J; bases not matched to a gene: 6. CDR3: CSADRVAGYTF. In nucleotides, the CDR3 is TGCAGCGCTGACAGGGTGGCTGGCTACACCTTC.